The source of this T cell receptor (beta chain) is a study of a mutant IDH1 vaccine in newly diagnosed glioma. Study-level information: Vaccine administration was initiated 4-6 weeks following radiotherapy alone, or with temozolomide cycles. Treated patients, averaging roughly 40 years, were around 62% male and around 38% female. Patients' prior therapy spanned radiotherapy, temozolomide, or both; most underwent both.

Turning to this clone: Its antigen is unidentified.

The assay was immunoSEQ multiplex PCR, and TCRdb's table has in-frame clones only and misses some. This table holds around 25,000 clones, around 80% found once. The time point was: week 5, during vaccination. It was 300 ug of mutant IDH1 20-mer peptide that made up each vaccine dose, given with topical imiquimod. CDR3 size: 15 residues. Trimming took 0 bases from V and 6 from J, leaving 15 bases between them. The germline V gene has CDR1 SGHTS and CDR2 YDEGEE. V usage is TRBV5-8 and J usage is TRBJ1-1; D may be TRBD1 (6 bases). This sequence was found in a man in his forties with glioma. Some clones in this sample may be carry-over from other donors' samples. This sample comprised PBMCs, obtained from a glioma patient whose treatment included an IDH1 peptide vaccine. CDR3 sequence: CASSLGGRGLPEAFF. The CDR3 DNA is TGTGCCAGCAGCTTGGGGGGCAGGGGCCTCCCTGAAGCTTTCTTT.